The 20 T cell receptor beta chains below come from one sample, sequenced in a study of cytomegalovirus exposure and HLA in healthy donors. PCR used 60 Vbeta primers and 13 Jbeta primers. Some clones are missing from TCRdb's copy, which holds only in-frame ones; the method was immunoSEQ multiplex PCR. The sample holds just over 150,000 clones. The sample comprised PBMCs. These receptors were taken from a woman aged 60-75 years in good health and CMV-seronegative.

The V call is TRBV7-2, the J call TRBJ2-7; 7 nucleotides line up with TRBD1. In germline, CDR1 is SGHTA, CDR2 FQGNSA. V trimming: 4 bases; J trimming: 5 bases; junction bases outside the gene matches: 8. CDR3 size: 14 residues. For the CDR3, the DNA is TGTGCCAGCAGCTCCTGGACAGGTTCCCACGAGCAGTACTTC. This codes for CASSSWTGSHEQYF.

The chain employs TRBV9 and TRBJ2-1; D unclear. Trimming stripped 0 bases from V and 2 bases from J, with 9 bases between. The V gene's germline CDR1 is SGDLS and CDR2 YYNGEE. The CDR3 extends over 15 amino acids. The CDR3: CASSVGLEAYNEQFF. CDR3 sequence (DNA): TGTGCCAGCAGCGTAGGCCTAGAGGCCTACAATGAGCAGTTCTTC.

The chain links TRBV9 to TRBJ1-1, with unresolved D. The length of the CDR3 is 15 residues. The germline V gene has CDR1 SGDLS and CDR2 YYNGEE. Trimming cost V 0 bases and J 4 bases, with 13 bases left between them. CDR3 in amino acids: CASSVALAAGTEAFF. The CDR3, as DNA: TGTGCCAGCAGCGTAGCGCTTGCAGCGGGCACTGAAGCTTTCTTT.

V and J are TRBV5-1 and TRBJ2-7; TRBD1 matches 7 bases. CDR3 size: 15 residues. With V trimmed by 2 bases and J by 3 bases, 8 bases remained unmatched. CDR1 and CDR2 (germline): SGHRS, YFSETQ. This CDR3 is CASSFGTAPSYEQYF. CDR3 DNA: TGCGCCAGCAGCTTCGGGACAGCCCCCAGCTACGAGCAGTACTTC.

The rearrangement links TRBV5-6 to TRBJ2-3; TRBD1 aligns across 8 bases. In germline, CDR1 is SGHDT, CDR2 YYEEEE. Trimming removed 4 bases from V and 2 bases from J; junction bases left unmatched: 6. The CDR3 covers 15 residues. DNA for the CDR3: TGTGCCAGCAGCGGTGACAGGGGTCACACAGATACGCAGTATTTT. Amino acid sequence: CASSGDRGHTDTQYF.

The chain uses TRBV18 and TRBJ1-2; the match to TRBD1 covers 7 bases. The CDR3 covers 13 residues. Germline-derived CDR1 and CDR2 are KGHSH and LQKENI. The ends lost 0 bases at V and 8 bases at J; junction bases unmatched: 3. CDR3 region: CASSPPPGGGYTF. The CDR3 nucleotides read TGTGCCAGCTCACCACCGCCAGGGGGGGGCTACACCTTC.

As to this clone: At one of its ends the junction is not consistent with the germline gene, which may arise from a read error. The chain recombines TRBV23-1 with TRBJ2-1, with 9 bases fitting TRBD1. TRBV23-1 falls under the ORF class, with uncertain function. This CDR3 has 11 residues. The CDR3 sequence: CASSRRDRAVF. The CDR3 DNA is TGCGCCAGCAGTCGCCGGGACAGGGCGGTCTTC.

The rearrangement joins TRBV4-2 to TRBJ1-2; tentative D call: TRBD1 (5 bases). Germline values: CDR1 LGHNA, CDR2 YNFKEQ. This CDR3 has 14 residues. Deletions cut 0 bases from V and 8 bases from J, with 13 bases between. CDR3 bases: TGTGCCAGCAGCCAAGAATATGCGGGGGACGGCTACACCTTC. It yields the protein CASSQEYAGDGYTF.

This chain joins TRBV6-1 and TRBJ1-5, with D tentatively TRBD1 (6 bases). CDR3 length: 14 amino acids. The V gene's germline CDR1 is MNHNS and CDR2 SASEGT. Trimming removed 5 bases from V and 3 bases from J, with 11 bases in between. CDR3 coding DNA: TGTGCCAGCAGTCCGAGGGACACCAATCAGCCCCAGCATTTT. Translation gives CASSPRDTNQPQHF.

The chain links TRBV7-9 to TRBJ1-3; D not certain. Between the trimmed V and J ends, which lost 11 bases and 0 bases, there was a span of 8 bases. The CDR3 contains 12 residues. The germline gives CDR1 SEHNR, CDR2 FQNEAQ (reference sequence). CDR3: CAQARSGNTIYF. In DNA, the CDR3 is TGTGCCCAGGCCCGCTCTGGAAACACCATATATTTT.

The genes are TRBV5-5 and TRBJ2-3; D is unclear. The germline V gene has CDR1 SGHKS and CDR2 YYEKEE (reference sequence). The V gene lost 0 bases and the J gene lost 1 base, with 12 bases spanning the gap. The CDR3 consists of 16 residues. CDR3 nucleotides: TGTGCCAGCAGCTTGGGGGCGTGGCTGGGCACAGATACGCAGTATTTT. Translating gives CASSLGAWLGTDTQYF.

J is TRBJ1-1 and V is TRBV5-1; D may be TRBD1 (6 bases). The V end was cut by 3 bases, the J end by 0 bases, with 15 bases between. This CDR3 spans 16 amino acids. The germline V gene encodes CDR1 SGHRS and CDR2 YFSETQ. The CDR3 DNA sequence: TGCGCCAGCAGCTGGTCCACAGGGCAAGTGAACACTGAAGCTTTCTTT. Its protein is CASSWSTGQVNTEAFF. The complete variable domain, with remaining parts taken from reference TRBV5-1 and TRBJ1-1, reads KAGVTQTPRYLIKTRGQQVTLSCSPISGHRSVSWYQQTPGQGLQFLFEYFSETQRNKGNFPGRFSGRQFSNSRSEMNVSTLELGDSALYLCASSWSTGQVNTEAFFGQGTRLTVV.

V is TRBV7-2 and J is TRBJ1-1, with 7 bases fitting TRBD1. The trim removed 3 bases at V and 6 bases at J, leaving 10 bases unmatched. Germline V CDR1 and CDR2: SGHTA, FQGNSA. CDR3 length equals 15 residues. CDR3 bases: TGTGCCAGCAGCTTGGAACAGGGGAGATGGGCTGAAGCTTTCTTT. Its translation is CASSLEQGRWAEAFF.

This rearrangement joins TRBV7-2 to TRBJ2-7; 7 bases align to TRBD2. Germline values: CDR1 SGHTA, CDR2 FQGNSA. The length of the CDR3 is 15 residues. Unmatched junction bases numbered 5, after V lost 1 base and J lost 2 bases. CDR3 region: CASSLEWGRAYEQYF. The CDR3 bases are TGTGCCAGCAGCTTAGAGTGGGGGAGGGCCTACGAGCAGTACTTC. The full variable domain, completed using reference TRBV7-2 and TRBJ2-7, is GAGVSQSPSNKVTEKGKDVELRCDPISGHTALYWYRQSLGQGLEFLIYFQGNSAPDKSGLPSDRFSAERTGGSVSTLTIQRTQQEDSAVYLCASSLEWGRAYEQYFGPGTRLTVT.

The gene calls are TRBV5-1 and TRBJ2-7, with TRBD2 matching over 11 bases. Per the germline V gene, CDR1 is SGHRS and CDR2 is YFSETQ. This CDR3 spans 14 amino acids. V dropped 2 bases and J dropped 6; count of bases not matched to a gene: 4. The CDR3: CASSFTSGSFEQYF. The CDR3 nucleotides read TGCGCCAGCAGCTTTACTAGCGGGAGTTTCGAGCAGTACTTC.

This chain joins TRBV5-6 and TRBJ2-7, with TRBD2 identical over 8 bases. Germline lookup yields CDR1 SGHDT and CDR2 YYEEEE. The V segment lost 2 bases and the J segment 2 bases; nucleotides outside the gene matches: 15. The CDR3 extends over 18 amino acids. The CDR3 loop is CASSFSPGREGLTYEQYF. The CDR3 DNA reads as TGTGCCAGCAGCTTTTCTCCCGGACGGGAGGGCCTAACCTACGAGCAGTACTTC. The whole variable domain, remainder taken from reference TRBV5-6 and TRBJ2-7, is DAGVTQSPTHLIKTRGQQVTLRCSPKSGHDTVSWYQQALGQGPQFIFQYYEEEERQRGNFPDRFSGHQFPNYSSELNVNALLLGDSALYLCASSFSPGREGLTYEQYFGPGTRLTVT.

This chain joins TRBV5-1 and TRBJ2-7, with 13 bases aligning to TRBD2. The J segment lost 0 bases and the V segment lost 0 bases, leaving 3 bases of the junction unmatched. This CDR3 comprises 17 residues. Looked up from germline, CDR1 is SGHRS and CDR2 is YFSETQ. In DNA form, the CDR3 reads TGCGCCAGCAGCTTGGGGACTAGCGGGAGCTTCTCCTACGAGCAGTACTTC. Amino acids: CASSLGTSGSFSYEQYF.

The chain recombines TRBV15 with TRBJ2-7, with D maybe TRBD2 (6 bases). Germline CDR1 and CDR2: LNHNV and YYDKDF (reference sequence). This CDR3 has 16 residues. V was trimmed by 0 bases and J by 7 bases, leaving 19 bases between them. The CDR3 sequence: CATSRDRGILLGEQYF. The CDR3 DNA reads as TGTGCCACCAGCAGAGATCGCGGGATACTTTTAGGGGAGCAGTACTTC.

The rearrangement links TRBV6-5 to TRBJ2-7; TRBD1 is a possible D gene (6 bases). Germline CDR1 is MNHEY and CDR2 is SVGAGI. V lost 5 bases and J lost 1, with 15 bases in between. The CDR3 runs to 15 residues. The DNA of the CDR3 is TGTGCCAGCAGTCAACCCCGGACAGCATCCTACGAGCAGTACTTC. As protein: CASSQPRTASYEQYF.

The chain combines TRBV7-2 with TRBJ1-2; 8 bases align to TRBD1. CDR3 length: 15 amino acids. The V segment lost 5 bases and the J segment 6 bases; nucleotides outside the gene matches: 11. Germline values: CDR1 SGHTA, CDR2 FQGNSA. CDR3 loop: CASSLGPQGDDGYTF. The CDR3 nucleotides read TGTGCCAGCAGCCTCGGACCACAGGGGGACGATGGCTACACCTTC.